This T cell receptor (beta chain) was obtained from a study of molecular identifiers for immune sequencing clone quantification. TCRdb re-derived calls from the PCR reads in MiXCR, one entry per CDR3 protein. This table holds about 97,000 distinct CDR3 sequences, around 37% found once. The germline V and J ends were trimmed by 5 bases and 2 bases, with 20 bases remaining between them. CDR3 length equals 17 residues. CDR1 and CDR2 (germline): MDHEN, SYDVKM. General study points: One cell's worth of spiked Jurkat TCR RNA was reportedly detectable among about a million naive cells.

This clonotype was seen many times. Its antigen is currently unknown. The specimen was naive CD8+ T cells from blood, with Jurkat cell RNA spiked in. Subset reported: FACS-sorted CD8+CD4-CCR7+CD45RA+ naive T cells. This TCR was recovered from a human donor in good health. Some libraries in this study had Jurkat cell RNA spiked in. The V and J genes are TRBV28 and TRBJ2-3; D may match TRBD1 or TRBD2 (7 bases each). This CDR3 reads CASSSRQGGEDTDTQYF. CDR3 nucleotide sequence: TGTGCCAGCAGTAGTCGTCAGGGGGGGGAAGACACAGATACGCAGTATTTT. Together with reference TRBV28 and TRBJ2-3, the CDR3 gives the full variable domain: DVKVTQSSRYLVKRTGEKVFLECVQDMDHENMFWYRQDPGLGLRLIYFSYDVKMKEKGDIPEGYSVSREKKERFSLILESASTNQTSMYLCASSSRQGGEDTDTQYFGPGTRLTVL.